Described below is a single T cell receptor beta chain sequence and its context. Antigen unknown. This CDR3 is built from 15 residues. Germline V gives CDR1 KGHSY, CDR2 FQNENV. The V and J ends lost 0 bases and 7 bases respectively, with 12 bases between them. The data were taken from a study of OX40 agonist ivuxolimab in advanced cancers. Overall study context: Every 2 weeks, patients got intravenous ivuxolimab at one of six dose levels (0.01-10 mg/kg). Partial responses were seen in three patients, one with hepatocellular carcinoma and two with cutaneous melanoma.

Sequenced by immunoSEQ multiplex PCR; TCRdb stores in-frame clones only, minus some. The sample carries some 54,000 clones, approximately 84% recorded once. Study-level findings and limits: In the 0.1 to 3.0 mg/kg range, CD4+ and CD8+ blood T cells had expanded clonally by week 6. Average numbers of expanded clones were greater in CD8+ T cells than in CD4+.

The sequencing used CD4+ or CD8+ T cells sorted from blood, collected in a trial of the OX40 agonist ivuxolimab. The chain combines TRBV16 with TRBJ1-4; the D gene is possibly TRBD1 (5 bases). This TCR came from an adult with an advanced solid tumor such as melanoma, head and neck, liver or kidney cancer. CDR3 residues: CASSQSGLGGEKLFF. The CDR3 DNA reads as TGTGCCAGCAGCCAATCGGGGCTTGGTGGTGAAAAACTGTTTTTT.